Below, 23 T cell receptor beta chains from the same sample are listed, as sequenced in a study of T cells after yellow fever vaccination. TCRdb fed the 5' RACE reads into MiXCR, producing one record per CDR3 protein. This sample has around 320,000 distinct CDR3 sequences, with roughly 8.7% found just once. Source: CD4+ T cells sorted from PBMCs, taken 5 days after the yellow fever booster vaccination. The receptors stem from a man between 18 and 29 years old who received the YFV17D yellow fever vaccine.

Remarks on this clonotype: A read error is likely, as this CDR3 ends without the conserved phenylalanine or tryptophan. The DNA is left out, because the CDR3 cannot be placed on it with certainty; the CDR3 is given as TCRdb lists it. CDR3 amino acids: CASSEERGST. This chain joins TRBV10-1 and TRBJ2-7; the table names TRBD2, a call not compared with the DNA. The CDR3 length is 10 residues, termini included. Per the germline V gene, CDR1 is WNHNN and CDR2 is SYGVQD (reference sequence).

In this sample, this clonotype turned up a few times. The chain joins TRBV29-1 to TRBJ1-5; weak D call: TRBD1 (5 bases). The germline CDR1 and CDR2 sequences are SQVTM and ANQGSEA. This CDR3 comprises 13 residues. The V end lost 6 bases, the J end lost 6 bases, and 15 bases lay between the germline ends. CDR3 loop: CSVGPGGSQPQHF. In DNA form, the CDR3 reads TGCAGCGTGGGCCCGGGGGGTAGTCAGCCCCAGCATTTT.

This clonotype turned up a few times. V is TRBV7-2 and J is TRBJ1-4; D is unresolved. Trimming cost V 5 bases and J 14 bases, with 24 bases left between them. Germline values: CDR1 SGHTA, CDR2 FQGNSA. This CDR3 is 15 amino acids long. The CDR3 bases are TGTGCCAGCAGCCCGGAAGTCGGAGTCTCTATACGGCTGTTTTTT. It translates to CASSPEVGVSIRLFF.

A few counts support this clonotype. V and J are TRBV7-7 and TRBJ2-3, with TRBD2 identical over 9 bases. This CDR3 contains 15 residues. Germline V CDR1 and CDR2: SSHAT, FNYEAQ (reference sequence). Trimming at V came to 3 bases and at J to 5 bases, leaving 6 bases not matched to a gene. In DNA, the CDR3 is TGTGCCAGCAGCTTTGGGACTAGCCTAGGAGATACGCAGTATTTT. Encoded protein: CASSFGTSLGDTQYF.

V is TRBV6-5 and J is TRBJ2-7, with D possibly TRBD2 on 5 matching bases. With 2 bases removed from V and 1 base from J, the gap between germline ends came to 18 bases. The germline gives CDR1 MNHEY, CDR2 SVGAGI. There are 17 residues in the CDR3. Written as DNA, the CDR3 is TGTGCCAGCAGTTACGCCCAGCTAGCCTCGGGGTCCTACGAGCAGTACTTC. It encodes CASSYAQLASGSYEQYF.

This chain joins TRBV10-3 and TRBJ2-7; TRBD1 agrees at 7 bases. J lost 4 bases, V lost 6 bases, and 6 bases had no gene match. The CDR3 spans 13 residues. Germline V gene sequence: CDR1 ENHRY, CDR2 SYGVKD. The CDR3 sequence: CAISRQGLYEQYV. Here the CDR3 DNA reads TGTGCCATCAGCCGACAGGGCTTATACGAGCAGTACGTC.

This chain links TRBV6-5 with TRBJ1-3, with no clear D. The CDR3 is 15 residues long. Germline CDR1 and CDR2: MNHEY and SVGAGI. Trimming took 3 bases from V and 1 from J, leaving 10 bases between them. CDR3 protein: CASSYLPGSGNTIYF. In DNA form, the CDR3 reads TGTGCCAGCAGTTATCTCCCCGGTTCTGGAAACACCATATATTTT.

The J gene is TRBJ2-7, the V gene TRBV11-2, with D hard to call. This CDR3 spans 14 amino acids. Trimming removed 1 base from V and 0 bases from J, with 7 bases in between. Germline V gene data show CDR1 as SGHAT and CDR2 as FQNNGV. In nucleotides, the CDR3 is TGTGCCAGCAGCTTAGCGTACAGCTCCTACGAGCAGTACTTC. It encodes CASSLAYSSYEQYF.

This clonotype was seen a few times. The chain recombines TRBV5-1 with TRBJ1-1, with 9 bases fitting TRBD1. This CDR3 has 14 amino acids. V shed 3 bases, J shed 6 bases, and the junction held 6 bases outside the gene matches. Germline lookup yields CDR1 SGHRS and CDR2 YFSETQ. CDR3 region: CASSSGQGGSEAFF. CDR3 in DNA: TGCGCCAGCAGCTCGGGACAGGGAGGATCTGAAGCTTTCTTT.

This clonotype came up a few times. V is TRBV24-1 and J is TRBJ2-1, with D perhaps matching TRBD1 (6 bases). Trimming removed 3 bases at V and 5 bases at J, with 13 bases between. The CDR3 spans 15 residues. Germline CDR1 and CDR2: KGHDR and SFDVKD. The CDR3 region is CATSDPGVSNNEQFF. The CDR3 bases are TGTGCCACCAGTGATCCAGGGGTGTCGAACAATGAGCAGTTCTTC.

The chain joins TRBV5-4 to TRBJ2-5; D ambiguous. Germline CDR1 reads SGHNT; CDR2 reads YYREEE (reference sequence). V dropped 5 bases and J dropped 1 base, with 9 bases sitting between them. This CDR3 is 13 amino acids long. CDR3 loop: CASSPAGQETQYF. For the CDR3, the DNA is TGTGCCAGCAGTCCCGCAGGCCAAGAGACCCAGTACTTC.

V is TRBV5-1 and J is TRBJ1-1; possibly TRBD1 for D (6 bases). Germline V lookup: CDR1 SGHRS, CDR2 YFSETQ. CDR3 size: 15 residues. Trimming removed 4 bases at V and 4 bases at J, with 17 bases between. This CDR3 reads CASSPNLQGTTEAFF. CDR3 sequence (DNA): TGCGCCAGCAGCCCGAACCTACAGGGTACCACTGAAGCTTTCTTT.

At least ten counts were recorded for this clonotype. The chain carries TRBV12-3 or TRBV12-4 and TRBJ2-7; maybe TRBD1 (5 bases). The CDR3 is 14 amino acids. Trimming cost V 3 bases and J 6 bases, with 15 bases left between them. The CDR3 here is CASSLGLGWIEQYF. The CDR3, as DNA: TGTGCCAGCAGTTTGGGGCTGGGATGGATCGAGCAGTACTTC.

This clonotype has ten or more counts. The chain has TRBV7-2 and TRBJ2-3; D could derive from TRBD1 or TRBD2 (5 bases each). Between the trimmed V and J ends, which lost 1 base and 6 bases, there was a span of 14 bases. Germline V CDR1 and CDR2: SGHTA, FQGNSA. The CDR3 consists of 15 residues. The CDR3 region is CASSLGDLRPDTQYF. In DNA, the CDR3 is TGTGCCAGCAGCTTAGGGGACCTGAGGCCGGATACGCAGTATTTT.

This chain uses TRBV7-6 with TRBJ2-7; TRBD1 might be the D (6 bases). Trimming removed 5 bases at V and 3 bases at J, with 14 bases between. Germline CDR1 is SGHVS and CDR2 is FNYEAQ. The CDR3 extends over 14 amino acids. Here the CDR3 reads CASSRTDRGYEQYF. In DNA form, the CDR3 reads TGTGCCAGCAGCCGGACAGACCGGGGCTACGAGCAGTACTTC.

This clonotype was observed a few times. This chain joins TRBV6-5 and TRBJ1-2; TRBD1 aligns across 9 bases. The CDR3 runs to 17 residues. The V gene's germline CDR1 is MNHEY and CDR2 SVGAGI. The V gene end was trimmed by 3 bases and the J gene end by 3 bases; junction bases not matched to a gene: 11. CDR3: CASSYGGITGGDYGYTF. The DNA for the CDR3 is TGTGCCAGCAGTTATGGCGGCATTACAGGGGGCGACTATGGCTACACCTTC.

This clonotype has only a few counts. The chain joins TRBV10-3 to TRBJ1-1, with TRBD1 as a possible D gene (5 bases). V shed 4 bases and J shed 1 base, with 13 bases lying between them. Germline loops: CDR1 ENHRY, CDR2 SYGVKD. This CDR3 spans 15 amino acids. The CDR3 DNA follows: TGTGCCATCAGTGCGGGGCGGGTTGAGAACACTGAAGCTTTCTTT. This codes for CAISAGRVENTEAFF.

This clonotype occurred many times. V gene TRBV6-5 combines with J gene TRBJ1-3, with 7 bases fitting TRBD1. The trim removed 6 bases at V and 8 bases at J, leaving 7 bases unmatched. Germline V gene sequence: CDR1 MNHEY, CDR2 SVGAGI. CDR3 length: 13 amino acids. CDR3 nucleotides: TGTGCCAGCAGAGAGACAGGGTGGGACACCATATATTTT. Amino acid sequence: CASRETGWDTIYF.

This clonotype was seen many times. The chain carries TRBV29-1 and TRBJ1-3; no clear D. CDR1 and CDR2 from the germline V gene are SQVTM and ANQGSEA. This CDR3 is 12 amino acids long. The ends were cut back, 2 bases at V and 4 bases at J, with 6 bases in the middle. CDR3 bases: TGCAGCGTTGAAACCGCAGGAAACACCATATATTTT. Its translation: CSVETAGNTIYF.

Here the CDR3 reads CASSLATGGVGQPQHF. CDR3 DNA sequence: TGTGCCAGCAGTTTAGCCACAGGGGGCGTGGGCCAGCCCCAGCATTTT. V usage is TRBV12-3 or TRBV12-4 and J usage is TRBJ1-5, with 9 bases matching TRBD1. Losses at the gene ends were 0 bases for V and 7 bases for J; bases not matched to a gene: 7. This CDR3 region has 16 residues.

This clonotype came up many times. This rearrangement joins TRBV27 to TRBJ2-2; D call uncertain. This CDR3 region has 14 residues. Trimming removed 1 base at V and 7 bases at J, with 10 bases between. Looked up from germline, CDR1 is MNHEY and CDR2 is SMNVEV (reference sequence). The CDR3 sequence: CASSLLGGDGELFF. The DNA for the CDR3 is TGTGCCAGCAGTTTATTGGGTGGCGACGGGGAGCTGTTTTTT.

There are many counts of this clonotype. This chain links TRBV20-1 with TRBJ1-6; 9 nucleotides agree with TRBD1. This CDR3 has 14 amino acids. J gave up 7 bases and V 3 bases, and 4 bases lay outside the gene matches. Per germline, CDR1 DFQATT and CDR2 SNEGSKA (reference sequence). CDR3 region: CSARPTGGNSPLHF. DNA of the CDR3: TGCAGTGCTAGGCCAACAGGGGGCAATTCACCCCTCCACTTT.

In its sample, this clonotype was seen a few times. This sequence joins TRBV20-1 and TRBJ1-2, with 7 bases fitting TRBD1. The CDR3 has 14 residues. V trimming: 8 bases; J trimming: 8 bases; junction bases outside the gene matches: 17. Germline lookup yields CDR1 DFQATT and CDR2 SNEGSKA (reference sequence). CDR3 DNA: TGCAGTACCTGGAGGGGACAGAGAACCGGAGGCTACACCTTC. Encoded protein: CSTWRGQRTGGYTF.